Listed below are T cell receptor beta chains from one sample, sequenced in a study of T cells after yellow fever vaccination. TCRdb passed the 5' RACE reads through MiXCR, listing each CDR3 protein once. Found here are 300,000 or so distinct CDR3 sequences, around 8.1% of them singletons; the top ten hold roughly 18%. Sequencing was performed on PBMCs, taken about 41 days after the first yellow fever vaccination. These receptors came from a man between 18 and 29 years old who received the YFV17D yellow fever vaccine. CDR3s include the opening cysteine and the closing phenylalanine or tryptophan. The D gene is left open where the match is weak. Clone size, where shown, is once, few, many, or a class for clones that have expanded.

>TRBV4-2|NA|TRBJ2-5|NA
CASSQESLEETQYF
TGTGCCAGCAGCCAAGAGTCTCTCGAAGAGACCCAGTACTTC
>TRBV6-1|few|TRBJ1-2|NA
CASSEGGLTLYTF
TGTGCCAGCAGTGAGGGGGGATTGACCTTATACACCTTC
>TRBV7-7|few|TRBJ2-2|NA
CASSLSPRTGELFF
TGTGCTAGCAGCTTATCACCTCGTACCGGGGAGCTGTTTTTT
>TRBV20-1|NA|TRBJ2-7|NA
CSVAGYEQYF
TGCAGTGTTGCGGGGTACGAGCAGTACTTC
>TRBV7-9|NA|TRBJ1-6|NA
CASSRGGGLYNSPLHF
TGTGCCAGCAGCCGGGGCGGTGGACTCTATAATTCACCCCTCCACTTT
>TRBV13|NA|TRBJ2-1|NA
CASSFGPGAGEQFF
TGTGCCAGCAGCTTCGGTCCGGGAGCGGGTGAGCAGTTCTTC
>TRBV23-1|few|TRBJ2-1|NA
CASSQPANGRGNEQFF
TGCGCCAGCAGTCAACCGGCCAACGGCAGGGGTAATGAGCAGTTCTTC
>TRBV20-1|few|TRBJ1-1|TRBD1
CSAPPGQRSQITEAFF
TGCAGTGCTCCCCCGGGACAGAGATCTCAGATCACTGAAGCTTTCTTT
>TRBV4-2|few|TRBJ1-1|TRBD1
CASSPLGQGNTEAFF
TGTGCCAGCAGCCCATTGGGACAGGGGAACACTGAAGCTTTCTTT
>TRBV20-1|NA|TRBJ1-4|TRBD1
CSATEGAEQKLFF
TGCAGTGCTACCGAGGGGGCAGAACAGAAACTGTTTTTT
>TRBV6-2/TRBV6-3|few|TRBJ1-2|NA
CASSALGPVDNYGYTF
TGTGCCAGCAGTGCGCTTGGACCCGTCGATAACTATGGCTACACCTTC
>TRBV19|few|TRBJ1-3|NA
CASSRPGSGNTIYF
TGTGCCAGTAGTCGACCAGGCTCTGGAAACACCATATATTTT
>TRBV19|NA|TRBJ1-2|TRBD1
CATQGDRDYGYTF
TGTGCCACCCAGGGGGACAGGGACTATGGCTACACCTTC
>TRBV5-6|many|TRBJ2-7|NA
CASSLAGARRYEQYF
TGTGCCAGCAGCTTGGCTGGGGCCAGGCGGTACGAGCAGTACTTC
>TRBV12-3/TRBV12-4|NA|TRBJ2-3|TRBD2
CASSNLAGVSDTQYF
TGTGCCAGCAGTAATCTAGCGGGGGTTTCTGATACGCAGTATTTT
>TRBV20-1|NA|TRBJ1-6|NA
CSAEGGQYNSPLHF
TGCAGTGCTGAGGGGGGACAATATAATTCACCCCTCCACTTT
>TRBV27|few|TRBJ2-7|TRBD1
CASSFYTGQGNEQYF
TGTGCCAGCAGTTTTTACACGGGACAGGGGAACGAGCAGTACTTC
>TRBV10-3|few|TRBJ2-5|TRBD2
CAISVNKASGAVKETQYF
TGTGCCATCAGTGTAAACAAGGCCAGCGGGGCGGTTAAAGAGACCCAGTACTTC
>TRBV29-1|NA|TRBJ2-3|NA
CSVKLVDTQYF
TGCAGCGTTAAGTTGGTGGATACGCAGTATTTT
>TRBV5-1|NA|TRBJ1-4|TRBD1
CASSWGTGEFAKLFF
TGCGCCAGCAGCTGGGGGACAGGGGAATTTGCAAAACTGTTTTTT
>TRBV12-3/TRBV12-4|NA|TRBJ2-5|NA
CASNQWAIQETQYF
TGTGCCAGCAACCAGTGGGCGATCCAAGAGACCCAGTACTTC
>TRBV7-2|NA|TRBJ2-1|TRBD2
CASSYLAGGPYEQFF
TGTGCCAGCAGCTACTTAGCGGGGGGGCCCTATGAGCAGTTCTTC
>TRBV5-1|few|TRBJ2-3|NA
CASSGDPFTDTQYF
TGCGCCAGCAGCGGGGATCCCTTCACAGATACGCAGTATTTT
>TRBV20-1|NA|TRBJ2-3|NA
CSAKGSGDTQYF
TGCAGTGCTAAAGGGTCTGGAGATACGCAGTATTTT
>TRBV25-1|NA|TRBJ2-7|NA
CASSAQGFEQYF
TGTGCCAGCAGTGCCCAGGGTTTCGAGCAGTACTTC
>TRBV24-1|few|TRBJ2-5|NA
CATSDYRFEETQYF
TGTGCCACCAGTGATTACCGGTTTGAGGAGACCCAGTACTTC
>TRBV20-1|NA|TRBJ1-1|NA
CSARETIGAFF
TGCAGTGCTAGAGAAACAATTGGGGCTTTCTTT
>TRBV6-6|many|TRBJ1-5|NA
CASREGQPQHF
TGTGCCAGCAGGGAGGGGCAGCCCCAGCATTTT
>TRBV20-1|few|TRBJ2-3|TRBD2
CSARDPERGSDTQYF
TGCAGTGCTAGAGATCCAGAGCGGGGTAGCGATACGCAGTATTTT
>TRBV10-3|NA|TRBJ2-3|TRBD1
CATQGGLTADTQYF
TGTGCCACACAGGGGGGCCTAACGGCAGATACGCAGTATTTT
>TRBV6-1|few|TRBJ2-7|NA
CATYEQYF
TGTGCCACGTACGAGCAGTACTTC
>TRBV12-3/TRBV12-4|NA|TRBJ1-5|TRBD1
CASGQGASNQPQHF
TGTGCCAGCGGACAGGGGGCCAGCAATCAGCCCCAGCATTTT
>TRBV20-1|NA|TRBJ1-5|NA
CSARDRRQENYSNQPQHF
TGCAGTGCTAGAGATCGGAGACAGGAAAATTATAGCAATCAGCCCCAGCATTTT
>TRBV7-9|NA|TRBJ1-5|NA
CASTHPSGSQLDQPQHF
TGTGCCAGCACCCATCCCTCCGGCAGCCAACTAGATCAGCCCCAGCATTTT
>TRBV7-6|NA|TRBJ2-1|NA
CASSLFTGLSEQFF
TGTGCCAGCAGCTTATTTACAGGATTGAGTGAGCAGTTCTTC
>TRBV6-1|NA|TRBJ1-1|NA
CASSEPGGIEAFF
TGTGCCAGCAGTGAACCGGGAGGGATTGAAGCTTTCTTT
>TRBV3-1|few|TRBJ1-1|NA
CASSQGGKDTEAFF
TGTGCCAGCAGCCAAGGAGGGAAGGACACTGAAGCTTTCTTT
>TRBV20-1|few|TRBJ2-7|NA
CSARDNRPYEQYF
TGCAGTGCTAGAGATAACAGACCCTACGAGCAGTACTTC
>TRBV6-4|NA|TRBJ1-5|NA
CASSGMAGQPQHF
TGTGCCAGCAGTGGCATGGCGGGACAGCCCCAGCATTTT
>TRBV3-1|NA|TRBJ1-1|TRBD1
CASSRQGLNTEAFF
TGTGCCAGCAGTAGACAGGGCCTAAACACTGAAGCTTTCTTT
>TRBV12-3/TRBV12-4|few|TRBJ2-3|NA
CASSYGTLQYF
TGTGCCAGCAGTTACGGGACTTTGCAGTATTTT
>TRBV6-5|NA|TRBJ1-3|NA
CASSYYPGIGNTIYF
TGTGCCAGCAGTTACTATCCAGGCATCGGAAACACCATATATTTT
>TRBV5-4|few|TRBJ1-3|NA
CASSPGGLSGNTIYF
TGTGCCAGCAGCCCCGGGGGTCTTTCTGGAAACACCATATATTTT
>TRBV6-2/TRBV6-3|many|TRBJ2-7|NA
CASRGTSQVNEQYF
TGTGCCAGCAGAGGGACATCTCAAGTCAACGAGCAGTACTTC
>TRBV4-1|NA|TRBJ1-4|TRBD1
CASSQIWTGDNEKLFF
TGCGCCAGCAGCCAGATTTGGACAGGGGATAATGAAAAACTGTTTTTT
>TRBV2|many|TRBJ1-5|TRBD1
CASSGTGADQPQHF
TGTGCCAGCAGTGGGACAGGGGCCGATCAGCCCCAGCATTTT
>TRBV29-1|few|TRBJ2-1|TRBD2
CSVGVAGPYNEQFF
TGCAGCGTTGGGGTAGCGGGGCCATACAATGAGCAGTTCTTC
>TRBV5-4|NA|TRBJ2-1|NA
CASSLSLAWEQFF
TGTGCCAGCAGCTTGTCTCTAGCTTGGGAGCAGTTCTTC
>TRBV4-2|few|TRBJ1-1|NA
CASSQRGVLGTEAFF
TGTGCCAGCAGCCAACGAGGGGTTTTGGGCACTGAAGCTTTCTTT
>TRBV6-5|few|TRBJ2-5|NA
CASSYGPRGQETQYF
TGTGCCAGCAGTTACGGCCCCCGGGGGCAAGAGACCCAGTACTTC
>TRBV12-3/TRBV12-4|NA|TRBJ1-1|NA
CASRSRSGRDTEAFF
TGTGCCAGCAGAAGCCGTTCGGGACGAGACACTGAAGCTTTCTTT
>TRBV7-2|many|TRBJ1-5|NA
CASSPGTVNQPQHF
TGTGCCAGCAGCCCCGGGACGGTCAATCAGCCCCAGCATTTT
>TRBV5-4|NA|TRBJ2-7|NA
CASRARGALDEQYF
TGTGCCAGCAGGGCCAGGGGCGCCCTAGACGAGCAGTACTTC